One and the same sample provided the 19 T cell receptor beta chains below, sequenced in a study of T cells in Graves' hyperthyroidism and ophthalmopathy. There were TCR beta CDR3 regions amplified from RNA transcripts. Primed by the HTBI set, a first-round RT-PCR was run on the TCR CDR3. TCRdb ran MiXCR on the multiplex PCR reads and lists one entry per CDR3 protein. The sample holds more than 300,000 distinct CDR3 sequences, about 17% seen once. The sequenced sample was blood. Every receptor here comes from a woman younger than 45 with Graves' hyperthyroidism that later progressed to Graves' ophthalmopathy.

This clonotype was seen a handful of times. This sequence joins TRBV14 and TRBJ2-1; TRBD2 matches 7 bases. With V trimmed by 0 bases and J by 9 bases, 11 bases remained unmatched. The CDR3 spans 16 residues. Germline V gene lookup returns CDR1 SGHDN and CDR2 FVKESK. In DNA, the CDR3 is TGTGCCAGCAGCCAAGATATGCGCGGAGGCGGGGGTGAGCAGTTCTTC. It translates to CASSQDMRGGGGEQFF.

The CDR3 here is CASSLPTGTAITDTQYF. DNA of the CDR3: TGTGCCAGCAGCTTACCCACCGGGACAGCGATCACAGATACGCAGTATTTT. The chain employs TRBV7-8 and TRBJ2-3; 7 positions match TRBD1. V gave up 2 bases and J gave up 2 bases; unmatched junction bases: 10. Per the germline V gene, CDR1 is SGHVS and CDR2 is FQNEAQ. The CDR3 contains 17 residues.

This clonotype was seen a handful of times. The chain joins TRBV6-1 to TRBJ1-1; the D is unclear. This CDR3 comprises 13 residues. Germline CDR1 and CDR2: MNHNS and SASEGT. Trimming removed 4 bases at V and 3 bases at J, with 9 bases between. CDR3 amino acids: CASSARPDTEAFF. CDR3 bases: TGTGCCAGCAGTGCCCGGCCAGACACTGAAGCTTTCTTT.

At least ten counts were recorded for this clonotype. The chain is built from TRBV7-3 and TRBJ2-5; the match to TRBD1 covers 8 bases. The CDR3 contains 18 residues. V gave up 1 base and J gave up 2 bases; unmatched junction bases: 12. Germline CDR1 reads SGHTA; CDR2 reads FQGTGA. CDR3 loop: CASSLKGRGQETQETQYF. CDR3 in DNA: TGTGCCAGCAGCTTAAAGGGTCGGGGACAGGAGACTCAAGAGACCCAGTACTTC.

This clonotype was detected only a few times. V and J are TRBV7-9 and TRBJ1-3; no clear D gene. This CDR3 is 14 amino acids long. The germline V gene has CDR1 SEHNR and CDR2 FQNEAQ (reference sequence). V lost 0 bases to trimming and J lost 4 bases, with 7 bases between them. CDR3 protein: CASSLALSGNTIYF. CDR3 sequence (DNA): TGTGCCAGCAGCTTAGCGTTATCAGGAAACACCATATATTTT.

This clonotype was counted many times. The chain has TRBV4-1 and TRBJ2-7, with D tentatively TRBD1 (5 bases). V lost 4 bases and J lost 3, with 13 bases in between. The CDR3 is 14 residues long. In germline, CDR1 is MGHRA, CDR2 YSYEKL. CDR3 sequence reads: CASSPRQRDYEQYF. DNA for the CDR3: TGCGCCAGCAGCCCCCGACAGCGTGACTACGAGCAGTACTTC.

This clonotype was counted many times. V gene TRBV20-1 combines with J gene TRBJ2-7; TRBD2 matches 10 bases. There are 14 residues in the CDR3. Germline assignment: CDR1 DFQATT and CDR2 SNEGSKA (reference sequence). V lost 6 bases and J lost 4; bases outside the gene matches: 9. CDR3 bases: TGCAGTGCCCCACTAGCGGGGTGGCTATACGAGCAGTACTTC. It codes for CSAPLAGWLYEQYF.

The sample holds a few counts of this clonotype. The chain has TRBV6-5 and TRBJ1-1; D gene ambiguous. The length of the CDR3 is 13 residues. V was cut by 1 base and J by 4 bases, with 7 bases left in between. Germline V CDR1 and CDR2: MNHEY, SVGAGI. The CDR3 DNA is TGTGCCAGCAGTTACTGGCAGGCCACTGAAGCTTTCTTT. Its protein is CASSYWQATEAFF.

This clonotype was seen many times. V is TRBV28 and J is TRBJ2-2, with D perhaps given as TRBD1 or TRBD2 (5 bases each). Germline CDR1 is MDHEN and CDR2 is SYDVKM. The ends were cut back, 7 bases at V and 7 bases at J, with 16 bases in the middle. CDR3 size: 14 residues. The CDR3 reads CASKSHGDRGELFF. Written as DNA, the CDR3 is TGTGCCAGCAAATCACACGGGGACCGCGGGGAGCTGTTTTTT.

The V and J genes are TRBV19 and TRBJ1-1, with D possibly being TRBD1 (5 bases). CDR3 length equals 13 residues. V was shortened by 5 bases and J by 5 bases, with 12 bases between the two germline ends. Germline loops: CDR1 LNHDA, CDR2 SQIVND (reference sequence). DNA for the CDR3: TGTGCCAGTAGTCTCTTGGGGGATACTGAAGCTTTCTTT. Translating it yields CASSLLGDTEAFF.

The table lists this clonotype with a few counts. DNA of the CDR3: TGCGCCAGCAGCCAAGAGTCCGGCCCTTCGGGGGGGTGGAGGGATACGCAGTATTTT. Protein product: CASSQESGPSGGWRDTQYF. The V gene is TRBV4-1, the J gene TRBJ2-3, with 8 bases matching TRBD2. Germline loops: CDR1 MGHRA, CDR2 YSYEKL. This CDR3 is built from 19 residues. V gave up 0 bases and J gave up 6 bases; unmatched junction bases: 17.

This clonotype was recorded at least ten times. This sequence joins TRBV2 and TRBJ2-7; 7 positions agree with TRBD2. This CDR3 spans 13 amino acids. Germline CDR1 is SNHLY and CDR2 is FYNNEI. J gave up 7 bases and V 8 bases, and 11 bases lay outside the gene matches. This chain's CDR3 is CASGGVGDLEQYF. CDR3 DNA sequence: TGTGCCAGCGGGGGGGTCGGGGATTTGGAGCAGTACTTC.

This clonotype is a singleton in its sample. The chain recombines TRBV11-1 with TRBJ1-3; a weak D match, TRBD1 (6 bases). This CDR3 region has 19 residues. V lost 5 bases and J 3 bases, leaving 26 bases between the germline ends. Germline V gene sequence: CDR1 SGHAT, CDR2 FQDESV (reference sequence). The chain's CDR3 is CASSPVHRATLEDGNTIYF. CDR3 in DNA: TGTGCCAGCAGCCCCGTGCACAGGGCCACTCTGGAAGATGGAAACACCATATATTTT.

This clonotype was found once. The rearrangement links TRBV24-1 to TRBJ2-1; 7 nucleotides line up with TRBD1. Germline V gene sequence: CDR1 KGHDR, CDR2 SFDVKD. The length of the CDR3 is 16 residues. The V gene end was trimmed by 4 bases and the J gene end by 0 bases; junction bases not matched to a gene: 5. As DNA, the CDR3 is TGTGCCACCAGTGACACGGGACAGAGCTCCTACAATGAGCAGTTCTTC. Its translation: CATSDTGQSSYNEQFF.

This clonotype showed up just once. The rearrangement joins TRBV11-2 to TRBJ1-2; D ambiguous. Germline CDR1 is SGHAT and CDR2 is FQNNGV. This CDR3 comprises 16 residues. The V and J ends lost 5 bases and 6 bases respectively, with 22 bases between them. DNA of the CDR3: TGTGCCAGCAGCCATACACGTCGGCCGACGTATGATGGCTACACCTTC. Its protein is CASSHTRRPTYDGYTF.

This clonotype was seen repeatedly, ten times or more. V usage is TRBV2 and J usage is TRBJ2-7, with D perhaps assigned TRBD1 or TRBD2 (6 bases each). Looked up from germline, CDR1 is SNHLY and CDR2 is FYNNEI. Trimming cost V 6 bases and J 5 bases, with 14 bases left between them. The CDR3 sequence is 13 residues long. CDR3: CASSGGALDEQYF. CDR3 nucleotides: TGTGCCAGCAGCGGGGGCGCCCTCGACGAGCAGTACTTC.

CDR3 sequence reads: CASSSSTGISNQPQHF. CDR3 nucleotides: TGTGCCAGTAGTAGCTCGACAGGGATTAGCAATCAGCCCCAGCATTTT. V gene TRBV19 combines with J gene TRBJ1-5, with 7 bases lining up with TRBD1. CDR3 length equals 16 residues. Looked up from germline, CDR1 is LNHDA and CDR2 is SQIVND (reference sequence). V gave up 4 bases and J gave up 0 bases; unmatched junction bases: 6.

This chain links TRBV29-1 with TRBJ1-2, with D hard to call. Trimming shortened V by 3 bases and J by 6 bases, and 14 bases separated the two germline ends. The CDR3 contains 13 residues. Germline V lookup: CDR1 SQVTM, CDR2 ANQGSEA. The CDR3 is CSVDTGDPHGYTF. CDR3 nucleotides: TGCAGCGTTGATACCGGGGATCCTCATGGCTACACCTTC.

The CDR3 nucleotides are TGTGCCAGCGGGACAGGGGCGAGAAACACTGAAGCTTTCTTT. Translation gives CASGTGARNTEAFF. The chain employs TRBV2 and TRBJ1-1; 10 bases are a match to TRBD1. With 8 bases clipped from V and 2 bases from J, the junction kept 5 bases outside the gene matches. CDR1 is SNHLY, CDR2 FYNNEI, per germline. This CDR3 comprises 14 residues.